The clone carrying this T cell receptor (beta chain) was detected a few times. The data are from a study of T-cell memory formation after mild COVID-19. Germline-derived CDR1 and CDR2 are MNHEY and SVGAGI. The CDR3 covers 19 residues. The V and J ends lost 6 bases and 0 bases respectively, with 21 bases between them. TCRdb fed the 5' RACE reads into MiXCR, producing one record per CDR3 protein. There are hundreds of thousands of distinct CDR3 sequences in the sample; roughly 18% occur only once, and around 12% lies in the top ten. The chain employs TRBV6-5 and TRBJ2-6; D not certain. The sequenced sample consisted of PBMCs or a T cell subset sorted from them (not recorded which). The sequence derives from an adult woman who had mild COVID-19 (a few samples of this study predate the infection). Cell type and time point are not known. In DNA, the CDR3 is TGTGCCAGCAGCTCCACGAGAATGCATCTCTACTCTGGGGCCAACGTCCTGACTTTC. Its translation is CASSSTRMHLYSGANVLTF.